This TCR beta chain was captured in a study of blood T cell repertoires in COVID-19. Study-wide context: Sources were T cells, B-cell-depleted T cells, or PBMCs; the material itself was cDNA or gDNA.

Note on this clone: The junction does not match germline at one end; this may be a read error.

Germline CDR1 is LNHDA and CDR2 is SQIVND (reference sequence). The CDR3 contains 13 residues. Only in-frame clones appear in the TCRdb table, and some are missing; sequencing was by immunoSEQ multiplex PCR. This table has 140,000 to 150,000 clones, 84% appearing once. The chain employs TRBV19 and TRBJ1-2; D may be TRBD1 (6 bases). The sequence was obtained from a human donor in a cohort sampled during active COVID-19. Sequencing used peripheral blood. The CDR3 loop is CASSNRDPYGYTF. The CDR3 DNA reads TGTGCCAGCAGTAACAGGGACCCTTATGGCTACACCTTC.